The sequence of this T cell receptor beta chain was determined in a study of cytomegalovirus exposure and HLA in healthy donors. PCR involved 60 Vbeta and 13 Jbeta primers. Sequenced by immunoSEQ multiplex PCR; TCRdb stores in-frame clones only, minus some. The data hold around 70,000 clones, with less than 80% observed a single time. Germline V gives CDR1 SEHNR, CDR2 FQNEAQ (reference sequence). The germline V and J ends were trimmed by 5 bases and 2 bases, with 13 bases remaining between them. The CDR3 contains 15 residues. Sequences were obtained from PBMCs. This TCR was sampled from a woman aged 35 to 49 in good health and CMV-seropositive. V usage is TRBV7-9 and J usage is TRBJ2-1; D call uncertain. CDR3 sequence reads: CASSHARVTYNEQFF. The CDR3 DNA sequence: TGTGCCAGCAGCCACGCGAGAGTGACCTACAATGAGCAGTTCTTC. The full variable domain, completed using reference TRBV7-9 and TRBJ2-1, is DTGVSQNPRHKITKRGQNVTFRCDPISEHNRLYWYRQTLGQGPEFLTYFQNEAQLEKSRLLSDRFSAERPKGSFSTLEIQRTEQGDSAMYLCASSHARVTYNEQFFGPGTRLTVL.